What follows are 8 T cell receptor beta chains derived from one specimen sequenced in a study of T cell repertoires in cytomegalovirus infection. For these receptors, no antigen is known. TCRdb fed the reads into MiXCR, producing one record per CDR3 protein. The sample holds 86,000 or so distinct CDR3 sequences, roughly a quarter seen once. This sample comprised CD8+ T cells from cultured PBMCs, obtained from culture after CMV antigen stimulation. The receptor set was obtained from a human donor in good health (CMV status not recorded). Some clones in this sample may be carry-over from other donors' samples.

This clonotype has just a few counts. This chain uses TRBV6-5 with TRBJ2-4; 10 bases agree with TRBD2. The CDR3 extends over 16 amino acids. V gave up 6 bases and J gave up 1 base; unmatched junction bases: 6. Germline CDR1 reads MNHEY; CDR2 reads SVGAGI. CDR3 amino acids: CASRPTSGEAKNIQYF. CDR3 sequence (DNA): TGTGCCAGCAGGCCCACTAGCGGGGAGGCCAAAAACATTCAGTACTTC.

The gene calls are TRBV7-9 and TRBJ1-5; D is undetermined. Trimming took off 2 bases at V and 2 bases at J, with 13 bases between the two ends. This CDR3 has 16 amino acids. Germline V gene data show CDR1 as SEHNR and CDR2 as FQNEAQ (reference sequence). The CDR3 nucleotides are TGTGCCAGCAGCTTAAGCCGACCTGGGGGCAATCAGCCCCAGCATTTT. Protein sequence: CASSLSRPGGNQPQHF.

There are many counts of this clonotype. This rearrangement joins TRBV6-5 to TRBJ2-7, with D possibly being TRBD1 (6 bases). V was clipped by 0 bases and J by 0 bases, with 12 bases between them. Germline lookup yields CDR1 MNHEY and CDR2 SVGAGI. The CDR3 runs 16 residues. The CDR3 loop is CASSYSGQSSSYEQYF. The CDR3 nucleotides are TGTGCCAGCAGTTACTCCGGACAGAGCAGCTCCTACGAGCAGTACTTC.

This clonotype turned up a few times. The CDR3 nucleotides read TGCAGTGCTAGAGATCCAGGGGACCAGGGGGTGATTATGAACACTGAAGCTTTCTTT. Residues: CSARDPGDQGVIMNTEAFF. This chain uses TRBV20-1 with TRBJ1-1; 7 nucleotides line up with TRBD1. With 0 bases clipped from V and 0 bases from J, the junction kept 16 bases outside the gene matches. Germline CDR1 is DFQATT and CDR2 is SNEGSKA (reference sequence). CDR3 length: 19 amino acids.

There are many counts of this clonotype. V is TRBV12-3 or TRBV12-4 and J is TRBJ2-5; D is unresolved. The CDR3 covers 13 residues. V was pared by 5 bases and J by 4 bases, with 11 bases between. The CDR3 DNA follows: TGTGCCAGCAGTCCCTGGGGTGTAGAGACCCAGTACTTC. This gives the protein CASSPWGVETQYF.

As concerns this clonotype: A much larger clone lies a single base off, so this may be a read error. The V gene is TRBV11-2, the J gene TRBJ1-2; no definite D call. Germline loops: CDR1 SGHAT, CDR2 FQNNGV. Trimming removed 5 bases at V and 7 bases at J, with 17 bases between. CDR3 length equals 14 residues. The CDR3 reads CASSDRGNVGGYTF. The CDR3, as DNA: TGTGCCAGCAGCGACCGGGGAAACGTTGGTGGCTACACCTTC.

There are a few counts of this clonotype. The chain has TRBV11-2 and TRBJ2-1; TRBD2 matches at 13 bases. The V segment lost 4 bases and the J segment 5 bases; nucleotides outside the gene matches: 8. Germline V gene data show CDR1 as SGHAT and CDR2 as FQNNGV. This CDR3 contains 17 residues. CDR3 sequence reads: CASSWGTSGNLDNEQFF. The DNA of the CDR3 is TGTGCCAGCAGCTGGGGGACTAGCGGGAATCTCGACAATGAGCAGTTCTTC.

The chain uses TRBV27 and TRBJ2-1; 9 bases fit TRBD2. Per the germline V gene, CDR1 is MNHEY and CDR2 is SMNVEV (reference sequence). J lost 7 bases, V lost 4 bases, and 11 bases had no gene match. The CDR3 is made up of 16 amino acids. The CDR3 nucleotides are TGTGCCAGCAGTTCCGCCCTAGCGGGGAGGGGGAATGAGCAGTTCTTC. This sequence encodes CASSSALAGRGNEQFF.